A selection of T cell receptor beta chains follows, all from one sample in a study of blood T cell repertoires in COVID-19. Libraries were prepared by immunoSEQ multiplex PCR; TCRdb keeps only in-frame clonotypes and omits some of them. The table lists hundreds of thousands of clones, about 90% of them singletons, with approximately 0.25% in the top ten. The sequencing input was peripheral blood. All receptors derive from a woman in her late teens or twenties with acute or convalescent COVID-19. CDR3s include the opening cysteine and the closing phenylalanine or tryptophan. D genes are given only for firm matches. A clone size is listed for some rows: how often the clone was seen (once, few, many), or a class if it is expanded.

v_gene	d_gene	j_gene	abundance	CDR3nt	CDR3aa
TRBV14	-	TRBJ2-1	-	TGTGCCAGCAGCCAAGGACAGCCTAATGAGCAGTTCTTC	CASSQGQPNEQFF
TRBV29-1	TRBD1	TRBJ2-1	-	TGCAGCGTTGCATCCGGGACAGGGATGGGTGAGCAGTTCTTC	CSVASGTGMGEQFF
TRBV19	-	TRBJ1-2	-	TGTGCCAGTTGCTGCTACCGGGGAGGCCCTCGGGATGGCTACACCTTC	CASCCYRGGPRDGYTF
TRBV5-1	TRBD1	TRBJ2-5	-	TGCGCCAGCAGCTTACCCCAGGGGGCGCCGTTTAAAGAGACCCAGTACTTC	CASSLPQGAPFKETQYF
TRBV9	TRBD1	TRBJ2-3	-	TGTGCCAGCAGCACACGACAGGGTGACACAGATACGCAGTATTTT	CASSTRQGDTDTQYF
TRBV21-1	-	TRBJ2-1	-	TGTGCCAGCAGCCCCCTGGGCCCCTCCTACAATGAGCAGTTCTTC	CASSPLGPSYNEQFF
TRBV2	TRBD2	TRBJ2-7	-	TGTGCCAGCAGGGGGCGTCCGGGACTAGCGGGGTACGAGCAGTACTTC	CASRGRPGLAGYEQYF
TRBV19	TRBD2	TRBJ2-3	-	TGTGCCAGTAGTCCCCCAGCTAGCGGGGTCACAGATACGCAGTATTTT	CASSPPASGVTDTQYF
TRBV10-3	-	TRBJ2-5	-	TGTGCCATCAGTGACCCGACAAAACAAGAGACCCAGTACTTC	CAISDPTKQETQYF
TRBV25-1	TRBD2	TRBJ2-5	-	TGTGCCAGCAGTGAATCGCTGGAAAGCGGGGGGGCCTTTGAGACCCAGTACTTC	CASSESLESGGAFETQYF
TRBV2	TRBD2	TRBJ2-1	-	TGTGCCAGCAGTGGAGGTTCGGGAGGCTTTGAGCAGTTCTTC	CASSGGSGGFEQFF
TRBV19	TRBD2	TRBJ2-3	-	TGTGCCAGTAGTAAGAACTCCTGGGGGGGGTCAGATACGCAGTATTTT	CASSKNSWGGSDTQYF
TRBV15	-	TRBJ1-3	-	TGTGCCACCAGCAGGGGCCAATCTGGAAACACCATATATTTT	CATSRGQSGNTIYF
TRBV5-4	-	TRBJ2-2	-	TGTGCCAGCAGCCGGGGATTCACCGGGGAGCTGTTTTTT	CASSRGFTGELFF
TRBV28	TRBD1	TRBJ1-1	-	TGTGCTTCCGCCCTTAACAGGGGGCCATTAACTGAAGCTTTCTTT	CASALNRGPLTEAFF
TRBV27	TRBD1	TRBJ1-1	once	TGTGCCAGCAGGGGGACAGGGGGCACTGAAGCTTTCTTT	CASRGTGGTEAFF
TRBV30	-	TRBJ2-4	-	TGTGCCTGGAGTGTACCAGGGAGGAACATTCAGTACTTC	CAWSVPGRNIQYF
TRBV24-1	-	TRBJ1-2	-	TGTGCCACCAGTGACAGTGACAGGTTGGGGGGCTACACCTTC	CATSDSDRLGGYTF
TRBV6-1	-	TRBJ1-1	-	TGTGCCAGCAGTGAAGCACAGAACACTGAAGCTTTCTTT	CASSEAQNTEAFF
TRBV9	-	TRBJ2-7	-	TGTGCCAGCAGCCCCTATGAAGGACAGATTGGCGAGCAGTACTTC	CASSPYEGQIGEQYF
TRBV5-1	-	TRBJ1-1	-	TGCGCCAGCAGCTTCGGTAACACTGAAGCTTTCTTT	CASSFGNTEAFF
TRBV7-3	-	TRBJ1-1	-	TGTGCCAGCAGCCTAGTAAGGGGGAAGAACACTGAAGCTTTCTTT	CASSLVRGKNTEAFF
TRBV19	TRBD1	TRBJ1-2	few	TGTGCCAGTAGTATGAGTGCGGGACAGGGGGCTTATGGCTACACCTTC	CASSMSAGQGAYGYTF
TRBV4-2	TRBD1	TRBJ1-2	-	TGTGCCAGCAGCCTACAGGGGGGAATTAACTATGGCTACACCTTC	CASSLQGGINYGYTF
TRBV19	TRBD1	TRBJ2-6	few	TGTGCCAGTAGTTCCACACAGGGGTCCACCTCTGGGGCCAACGTCCTGACTTTC	CASSSTQGSTSGANVLTF
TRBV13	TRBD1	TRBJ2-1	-	TGTGCCAGCAGCACGACAGGGTACGGCCCCAATGAGCAGTTCTTC	CASSTTGYGPNEQFF
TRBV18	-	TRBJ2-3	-	TGTGCCAGCTCCCCAAAGACGGAGGACACAGATACGCAGTATTTT	CASSPKTEDTDTQYF
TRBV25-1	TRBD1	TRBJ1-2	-	TGTGCCAGCAGTGGTCGGACAGGGCCGAGCTACACCTTC	CASSGRTGPSYTF
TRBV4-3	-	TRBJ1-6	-	TGCGCCAGCAGCCAAGATTATGGGCAGAATAATTCACCCCTCCACTTT	CASSQDYGQNNSPLHF
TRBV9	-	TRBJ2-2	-	TGTGCCAGCAGCGCTGTCCCTACAGTACTTAACACCGGGGAGCTGTTTTTT	CASSAVPTVLNTGELFF
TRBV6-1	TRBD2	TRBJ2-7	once	TGTGCCAGCAGTGACAGCGGGGGCCTATCCTACGAGCAGTACTTC	CASSDSGGLSYEQYF
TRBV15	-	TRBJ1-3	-	TGTGCCACCAGCAGAGATCGGGGAGTTACTGGAAACACCATATATTTT	CATSRDRGVTGNTIYF
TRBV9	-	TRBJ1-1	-	TGTGCCAGCAGCGTAGTGGGCCTGAACACTGAAGCTTTCTTT	CASSVVGLNTEAFF
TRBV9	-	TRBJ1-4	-	TGTGCCAGCAGCGTAGGGCAGATGATGACTAATGAAAAACTGTTTTTT	CASSVGQMMTNEKLFF
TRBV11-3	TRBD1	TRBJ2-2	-	TGTGCCAGCAGCCCACAGGGGGGCGGGGAGCTGTTTTTT	CASSPQGGGELFF